This passage covers 6 T cell receptor beta chains from one sample sequenced in a study of cytomegalovirus exposure and HLA in healthy donors. Use of 60 Vbeta and 13 Jbeta primers characterized the PCR. Some clones are missing from TCRdb's copy, which holds only in-frame ones; the method was immunoSEQ multiplex PCR. This repertoire shows 30,000 to 40,000 clones, roughly 80% found once; its top ten account for roughly 6%. The sequencing input was PBMCs. The origin of the receptors is a male donor in good health and CMV-seronegative.

The gene calls are TRBV7-2 and TRBJ2-7; tentatively, D is TRBD2 (5 bases). CDR3 length equals 17 residues. V was shortened by 1 base and J by 0 bases, with 16 bases between the two germline ends. Germline CDR1 reads SGHTA; CDR2 reads FQGNSA. Here the CDR3 DNA reads TGTGCCAGCAGCTTAGGCCCCGCGGGCGAAGCCTCCTACGAGCAGTACTTC. This gives the protein CASSLGPAGEASYEQYF.

CDR3 residues: CASSELAGVYEQFF. The CDR3 DNA reads TGTGCCAGCAGTGAGCTAGCGGGAGTCTATGAGCAGTTCTTC. The gene calls are TRBV28 and TRBJ2-1; 10 bases align to TRBD2. J lost 8 bases, V lost 5 bases, and 6 bases had no gene match. The CDR3 extends over 14 amino acids. CDR1 is MDHEN, CDR2 SYDVKM, per germline.

The chain is built from TRBV30 and TRBJ1-1; tentatively, D is TRBD1 (5 bases). Trimming cost V 0 bases and J 4 bases, with 12 bases left between them. The germline gives CDR1 GTSNPN, CDR2 SVGIG (reference sequence). CDR3 size: 14 residues. The CDR3 DNA reads as TGTGCCTGGAGTGTATCGTCCAGGGCCACTGAAGCTTTCTTT. Its translation is CAWSVSSRATEAFF.

The chain recombines TRBV9 with TRBJ1-1, with TRBD1 as a possible D gene (5 bases). Trimming stripped 0 bases from V and 7 bases from J, with 19 bases between. This CDR3 spans 16 amino acids. CDR1 is SGDLS and CDR2 is YYNGEE in the germline V gene. The CDR3 DNA is TGTGCCAGCAGCGTAGCAGCCCAGGGAGGTACTGGTGAAGCTTTCTTT. It translates to CASSVAAQGGTGEAFF.

This rearrangement joins TRBV7-2 to TRBJ1-3, with unresolved D. There are 16 residues in the CDR3. Trimming removed 2 bases from V and 2 bases from J, with 13 bases in between. Per the germline V gene, CDR1 is SGHTA and CDR2 is FQGNSA. CDR3 DNA: TGTGCCAGCAGCTTATTCTCGCCTCCGGCTGGAAACACCATATATTTT. It codes for CASSLFSPPAGNTIYF.

This chain uses TRBV30 with TRBJ1-2; maybe TRBD1 (6 bases). V dropped 0 bases and J dropped 8 bases, with 16 bases sitting between them. This CDR3 is 14 amino acids long. Germline lookup yields CDR1 GTSNPN and CDR2 SVGIG (reference sequence). CDR3 DNA sequence: TGTGCCTGGAGTGTACGACGACAGGTCCGGGGCTACACCTTC. As protein: CAWSVRRQVRGYTF. Complete variable domain (other parts from reference TRBV30 and TRBJ1-2): SQTIHQWPATLVQPVGSPLSLECTVEGTSNPNLYWYRQAAGRGLQLLFYSVGIGQISSEVPQNLSASRPQDRQFILSSKKLLLSDSGFYLCAWSVRRQVRGYTFGSGTRLTVV.